This entry lists 4 T cell receptor beta chains sequenced from one sample in a study of T-cell memory formation after mild COVID-19 (TCRdb year 2021). The library was built by means of 5' RACE. Reads for this sample came from an Illumina NovaSeq 6000. Starting from the raw public reads, TCRdb applied fastp trimming at Q25, assembled clones with MiXCR and retained in-frame beta chains. Rows with one shared CDR3 protein collapse into an entry with the most common genes and DNA. This sample lists 410,000 or so distinct CDR3 sequences; around a quarter were detected once. 10% to 15% of the sample comes from the top ten. Source material: PBMCs or a T cell subset sorted from them (not recorded which). These receptors came from an adult woman who had mild COVID-19 (a few samples of this study predate the infection). The sample titles of this study are shuffled in the database, so cell type and time point are left out; the donor was told from shared clones.

The rearrangement uses TRBV5-4 and TRBJ1-1, with D hard to call. Germline V gene sequence: CDR1 SGHNT, CDR2 YYREEE (reference sequence). The CDR3 consists of 16 residues. V lost 2 bases and J lost 1, with 15 bases in between. Here the CDR3 DNA reads TGTGCCAGCAGCTTCAAAGCTATTACAGCGAACACTGAAGCTTTCTTT. The encoded protein is CASSFKAITANTEAFF.

The V call is TRBV11-2, the J call TRBJ1-2, with TRBD1 matching over 7 bases. V shed 0 bases and J 6 bases; nucleotides not matched to a gene: 4. Germline-derived CDR1 and CDR2 are SGHAT and FQNNGV. The CDR3 sequence is 14 residues long. CDR3 sequence (DNA): TGTGCCAGCAGCTTAGAGACAGGGCTCGATGGCTACACCTTC. This gives the protein CASSLETGLDGYTF.

This clonotype has just a few counts. CDR3: CASRDPGGSLGDNEQFF. The CDR3 bases are TGTGCCAGCAGAGACCCGGGGGGTAGCTTGGGAGACAATGAGCAGTTCTTC. The chain joins TRBV11-2 to TRBJ2-1; TRBD2 matches 7 bases. There are 17 residues in the CDR3. The germline gives CDR1 SGHAT, CDR2 FQNNGV. V lost 6 bases to trimming and J lost 5 bases; unmatched junction nucleotides: 16. The complete variable domain, with remaining parts taken from reference TRBV11-2 and TRBJ2-1, reads EAGVAQSPRYKIIEKRQSVAFWCNPISGHATLYWYQQILGQGPKLLIQFQNNGVVDDSQLPKDRFSAERLKGVDSTLKIQPAKLEDSAVYLCASRDPGGSLGDNEQFFGPGTRLTVL.

The rearrangement uses TRBV5-4 and TRBJ2-4; TRBD1 is a possible D gene (6 bases). This CDR3 comprises 16 residues. Germline CDR1 SGHNT, CDR2 YYREEE (reference sequence). The V end was cut by 4 bases, the J end by 2 bases, with 16 bases between. The CDR3 DNA sequence: TGTGCCAGCAGCCAAACACAGGGCGGCTCCAAAAACATTCAGTACTTC. Residues: CASSQTQGGSKNIQYF.